This T cell receptor (beta chain) was sequenced for a study of cytomegalovirus exposure and HLA in healthy donors. Points on this clone: Its antigen is unknown.

General study results and limits: According to reports, the classifier identified cytomegalovirus status with high specificity and sensitivity. A link between a missense DCLRE1C variant and TCR beta V- and J-gene trimming emerged from a later analysis. Certain indistinguishable V segments, among them TRBV6-2 and TRBV6-3, were excluded.

Germline V gene data show CDR1 as SGHRS and CDR2 as YFSETQ. This CDR3 region has 15 residues. J gave up 5 bases and V 3 bases, and 8 bases lay outside the gene matches. 60 Vbeta and 13 Jbeta primers were used in PCR. Clones were sequenced by immunoSEQ multiplex PCR, and TCRdb holds only the in-frame ones, with some missing. The table lists approximately 95,000 clones, 78% of them singletons. The TCR originated in a woman aged 40 to 49 in good health and CMV-seropositive. The specimen sequenced was PBMCs. The genes are TRBV5-1 and TRBJ2-1; 7 nucleotides align to TRBD2. The CDR3 spells CASSSTSVGNNEQFF. The DNA of the CDR3 is TGCGCCAGCAGCTCCACTAGCGTGGGTAACAATGAGCAGTTCTTC. Full variable domain (outside the CDR3, taken from reference TRBV5-1 and TRBJ2-1): KAGVTQTPRYLIKTRGQQVTLSCSPISGHRSVSWYQQTPGQGLQFLFEYFSETQRNKGNFPGRFSGRQFSNSRSEMNVSTLELGDSALYLCASSSTSVGNNEQFFGPGTRLTVL.